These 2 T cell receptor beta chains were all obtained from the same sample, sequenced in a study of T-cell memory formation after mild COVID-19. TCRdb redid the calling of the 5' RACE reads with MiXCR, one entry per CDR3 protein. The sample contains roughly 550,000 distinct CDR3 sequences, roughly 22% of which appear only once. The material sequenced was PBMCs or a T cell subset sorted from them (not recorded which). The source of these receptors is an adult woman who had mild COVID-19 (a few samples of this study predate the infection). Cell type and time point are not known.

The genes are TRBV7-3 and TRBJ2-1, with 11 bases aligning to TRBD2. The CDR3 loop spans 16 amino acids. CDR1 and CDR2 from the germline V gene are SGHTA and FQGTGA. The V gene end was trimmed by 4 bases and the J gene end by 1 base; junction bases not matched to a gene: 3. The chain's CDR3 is CASSSTSGTSYNEQFF. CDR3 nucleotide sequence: TGTGCCAGCAGCTCGACTAGCGGGACGTCCTACAATGAGCAGTTCTTC.

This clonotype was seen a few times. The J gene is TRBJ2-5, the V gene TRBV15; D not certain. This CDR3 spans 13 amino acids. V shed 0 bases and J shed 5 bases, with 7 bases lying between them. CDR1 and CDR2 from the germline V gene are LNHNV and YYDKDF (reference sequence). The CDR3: CATSRDLWETQYF. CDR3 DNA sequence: TGTGCCACCAGCAGAGATCTATGGGAGACCCAGTACTTC.